The 14 T cell receptor beta chains below were found in one sample sequenced in a study of identical twins. TCRdb redid the calling of the 5' RACE reads with MiXCR, one entry per CDR3 protein. The table lists over 500,000 distinct CDR3 sequences, approximately 22% of them singletons. The data were also submitted as part of a second study, on T cells expressing NK-cell markers.

What was sequenced was CD4+ T cells sorted from blood. These receptors were obtained from a woman younger than 35 in good health.

This clonotype showed up many times. The chain combines TRBV7-9 with TRBJ2-5, with 8 bases matching TRBD2. V gave up 4 bases and J gave up 5 bases; unmatched junction bases: 6. Germline CDR1 and CDR2: SEHNR and FQNEAQ (reference sequence). The CDR3 extends over 14 amino acids. The CDR3 loop reads CASSSTGGAETQYF. The CDR3 nucleotides read TGTGCCAGCAGCTCAACCGGGGGGGCCGAGACCCAGTACTTC.

This clonotype appeared a few times. The chain carries TRBV20-1 and TRBJ2-1, with 9 bases matching TRBD1. V shed 5 bases and J 7 bases; nucleotides not matched to a gene: 9. The CDR3 is 14 amino acids. Germline values: CDR1 DFQATT, CDR2 SNEGSKA (reference sequence). The CDR3 sequence is CSAGRTGASNEQFF. DNA of the CDR3: TGCAGTGCTGGAAGGACAGGGGCTTCGAATGAGCAGTTCTTC.

The chain recombines TRBV12-3 or TRBV12-4 with TRBJ1-4; possible D gene TRBD1, 6 bases. V lost 6 bases and J 0 bases, leaving 11 bases between the germline ends. CDR3 length equals 15 residues. In nucleotides, the CDR3 is TGTGCCAGCAGAACGGGACAAACAACTAATGAAAAACTGTTTTTT. Amino acid sequence: CASRTGQTTNEKLFF.

This clonotype was seen more than once but under ten times. The CDR3 region is CSADGATSGSPDTQYF. The CDR3 nucleotides are TGCAGTGCAGACGGAGCGACTAGCGGGAGTCCAGATACGCAGTATTTT. V and J are TRBV20-1 and TRBJ2-3; 12 bases are shared with TRBD2. Germline V lookup: CDR1 DFQATT, CDR2 SNEGSKA (reference sequence). V lost 6 bases, J lost 4 bases, and 11 bases stayed unmatched. This CDR3 comprises 16 residues.

This clonotype was counted between two and nine times. The chain carries TRBV12-3 or TRBV12-4 and TRBJ2-4, with 7 bases fitting TRBD2. The CDR3 sequence is 12 residues long. Unmatched junction bases numbered 2, after V lost 6 bases and J lost 6 bases. Here the CDR3 reads CASRVAGNIQYF. CDR3 in DNA: TGTGCCAGCAGGGTAGCGGGAAACATTCAGTACTTC.

The table lists this clonotype with a few counts. The chain links TRBV6-5 to TRBJ2-7; D is undetermined. Germline V gene data show CDR1 as MNHEY and CDR2 as SVGAGI. Trimming removed 0 bases from V and 1 base from J, with 13 bases in between. This CDR3 contains 16 residues. The CDR3 nucleotides are TGTGCCAGCAGTTACTCATGGGGTCCCGGATCCTACGAGCAGTACTTC. This translates into CASSYSWGPGSYEQYF.

V is TRBV5-1 and J is TRBJ1-2; the D is unclear. Germline V CDR1 and CDR2: SGHRS, YFSETQ. CDR3 length equals 13 residues. The V end lost 0 bases, the J end lost 10 bases, and 13 bases lay between the germline ends. The CDR3 DNA reads TGCGCCAGCAGCTTGGCACCAGAAGCCTACTACACCTTC. It yields the protein CASSLAPEAYYTF.

The chain uses TRBV18 and TRBJ2-2; D not resolved. This CDR3 has 14 residues. The V gene's germline CDR1 is KGHSH and CDR2 LQKENI. Trimming took off 0 bases at V and 2 bases at J, with 4 bases between the two ends. CDR3 DNA sequence: TGTGCCAGCTCACCACCTAAAAACACCGGGGAGCTGTTTTTT. Translation: CASSPPKNTGELFF.

This clonotype was seen a few times. V and J are TRBV2 and TRBJ1-1; tentatively, D is TRBD1 (5 bases). Trimming left V 6 bases short and J 5 bases short, with 16 bases between. The length of the CDR3 is 14 residues. Germline CDR1 SNHLY, CDR2 FYNNEI. CDR3 sequence: CASSRVSGLTEAFF. In DNA form, the CDR3 reads TGTGCCAGCAGCAGGGTTTCGGGGCTGACTGAAGCTTTCTTT. Looking up the rest from reference TRBV2 and TRBJ1-1 gives the full variable domain: EPEVTQTPSHQVTQMGQEVILRCVPISNHLYFYWYRQILGQKVEFLVSFYNNEISEKSEIFDDQFSVERPDGSNFTLKIRSTKLEDSAMYFCASSRVSGLTEAFFGQGTRLTVV.

This clonotype was recorded a few times. This chain links TRBV5-1 with TRBJ2-1; tentatively, D is TRBD1 or TRBD2 (5 bases each). In germline, CDR1 is SGHRS, CDR2 YFSETQ. The CDR3 contains 16 residues. V was cut by 4 bases and J by 7 bases, with 21 bases left in between. The CDR3 protein is CASSPPLGAGPNEQFF. The DNA of the CDR3 is TGCGCCAGCAGCCCCCCACTCGGGGCAGGGCCGAATGAGCAGTTCTTC.

This clonotype was seen a handful of times. CDR3 nucleotides: TGCGCCAGCAGTCGCCACATTAGCACAGATACGCAGTATTTT. This encodes CASSRHISTDTQYF. V gene TRBV5-1 combines with J gene TRBJ2-3; D uncertain. CDR1 and CDR2 (germline): SGHRS, YFSETQ. This CDR3 comprises 14 residues. Trimming shortened V by 5 bases and J by 0 bases, and 10 bases separated the two germline ends.

For the CDR3, the DNA is TGTGCCAGCAGCGTAGCCCCCCTAGGGGAGACCCAGTACTTC. It is translated as CASSVAPLGETQYF. The chain joins TRBV9 to TRBJ2-5; D remains ambiguous. The CDR3 loop spans 14 amino acids. Germline CDR1 SGDLS, CDR2 YYNGEE. V gave up 0 bases and J gave up 5 bases, with 11 bases separating them.

The genes are TRBV12-3 or TRBV12-4 and TRBJ2-7; 9 bases match TRBD1. V was clipped by 6 bases and J by 6 bases; unmatched bases: 9. The CDR3 loop spans 14 amino acids. The CDR3: CASSQGQGTSEQYF. CDR3 nucleotides: TGTGCCAGCAGCCAAGGACAGGGGACGAGCGAGCAGTACTTC.

This clonotype was counted once. J is TRBJ2-3 and V is TRBV20-1; possible D gene TRBD2, 6 bases. There are 12 residues in the CDR3. Trimming shortened V by 6 bases and J by 8 bases, and 15 bases separated the two germline ends. Germline CDR1 reads DFQATT; CDR2 reads SNEGSKA (reference sequence). The CDR3 DNA sequence: TGCAGTGCCGTCTCCCCCGGGGGTACGCAGTATTTT. Amino acid sequence: CSAVSPGGTQYF.